What follows are 11 T cell receptor beta chains derived from one specimen sequenced in a study of OX40 agonist ivuxolimab in advanced cancers. Repertoires were generated with immunoSEQ multiplex PCR, while TCRdb's copy carries only in-frame clones and drops some. The profile shows about 64,000 clones, about 83% of them singletons. Specimen: CD4+ or CD8+ T cells sorted from blood, collected in a trial of the OX40 agonist ivuxolimab. The receptors derive from an adult with an advanced solid tumor such as melanoma, head and neck, liver or kidney cancer.

This chain links TRBV11-3 with TRBJ1-1, with 7 bases fitting TRBD1. CDR3 length: 11 residues. The J segment lost 4 bases and the V segment lost 10 bases, leaving 3 bases of the junction unmatched. Germline V gives CDR1 SGHNT, CDR2 YENEEA. This CDR3 reads CATGQITEAFF. The CDR3 DNA sequence: TGTGCCACGGGACAGATCACTGAAGCTTTCTTT.

This clone appeared a single time. V gene TRBV28 combines with J gene TRBJ1-2, with D unclear. Trimming pared 6 bases from V and 2 bases from J, leaving 37 bases between. Looked up from germline, CDR1 is MDHEN and CDR2 is SYDVKM. This CDR3 is built from 22 residues. CDR3 loop: CASSPNGYGKGTPGLLNYGYTF. CDR3 in DNA: TGTGCCAGCAGCCCAAATGGCTACGGGAAGGGCACCCCAGGCCTCCTCAACTATGGCTACACCTTC.

The chain couples TRBV5-4 to TRBJ2-5; 10 bases match TRBD2. V lost 0 bases and J lost 5; bases outside the gene matches: 7. CDR3 length: 16 amino acids. Germline V CDR1 and CDR2: SGHNT, YYREEE (reference sequence). The CDR3 coding sequence is TGTGCCAGCAGCTTGGATACGGCTAGCGGGAGTGAGACCCAGTACTTC. Its translation: CASSLDTASGSETQYF.

This rearrangement joins TRBV11-2 to TRBJ2-3; TRBD2 aligns across 9 bases. The ends lost 4 bases at V and 2 bases at J; junction bases unmatched: 7. The CDR3 length is 16 residues. CDR1 is SGHAT and CDR2 is FQNNGV in the germline V gene. The CDR3 DNA is TGTGCCAGCAGCTCCAGACTAGCGGCAAACACAGATACGCAGTATTTT. It is translated as CASSSRLAANTDTQYF.

This clone was counted only a few times. V gene TRBV4-2 combines with J gene TRBJ1-4; no firm D call. This CDR3 spans 19 amino acids. The germline V gene encodes CDR1 LGHNA and CDR2 YNFKEQ. V lost 0 bases, J lost 0 bases, and 17 bases lay in between. This chain's CDR3 is CASSQETLHLGSTNEKLFF. For the CDR3, the DNA is TGTGCCAGCAGCCAAGAAACTCTGCATCTAGGATCAACTAATGAAAAACTGTTTTTT.

This rearrangement joins TRBV5-6 to TRBJ2-2, with D uncertain. The length of the CDR3 is 15 residues. Looked up from germline, CDR1 is SGHDT and CDR2 is YYEEEE. Trimming stripped 6 bases from V and 1 base from J, with 13 bases between. CDR3 amino acids: CASTFGVGNTGELFF. In DNA form, the CDR3 reads TGTGCCAGCACCTTTGGGGTTGGGAACACCGGGGAGCTGTTTTTT.

CDR3 region: CASSLNPTEDEQFF. The CDR3, as DNA: TGTGCCAGCAGTTTAAATCCTACAGAGGATGAGCAGTTCTTC. This chain connects TRBV28 to TRBJ2-1; D not resolved. The ends were cut back, 2 bases at V and 8 bases at J, with 13 bases in the middle. Germline V gives CDR1 MDHEN, CDR2 SYDVKM. The CDR3 has 14 amino acids.

The chain joins TRBV29-1 to TRBJ1-1; no definite D call. CDR1 is SQVTM and CDR2 is ANQGSEA in the germline V gene. The CDR3 is made up of 14 amino acids. The V and J ends lost 6 bases and 1 base respectively, with 15 bases between them. DNA for the CDR3: TGCAGCGTCAGTTCAAGAACCCCGAACACTGAAGCTTTCTTT. Protein: CSVSSRTPNTEAFF. The variable domain in full, with the rest retrieved from reference TRBV29-1 and TRBJ1-1, is SAVISQKPSRDICQRGTSLTIQCQVDSQVTMMFWYRQQPGQSLTLIATANQGSEATYESGFVIDKFPISRPNLTFSTLTVSNMSPEDSSIYLCSVSSRTPNTEAFFGQGTRLTVV.

The J gene is TRBJ1-2, the V gene TRBV7-8; 8 bases line up with TRBD1. V shed 8 bases and J 6 bases; nucleotides not matched to a gene: 8. The CDR3 has 13 residues. Germline V gene sequence: CDR1 SGHVS, CDR2 FQNEAQ. In DNA form, the CDR3 reads TGTGCCAGCGAAGGCCTCAGGGGGCATGGCTACACCTTC. Amino acids: CASEGLRGHGYTF.

This clone was seen a few times. The chain links TRBV19 to TRBJ2-2; possibly TRBD1 for D (6 bases). Trimming removed 8 bases at V and 6 bases at J, with 16 bases between. This CDR3 region has 14 residues. Germline V gives CDR1 LNHDA, CDR2 SQIVND (reference sequence). This chain's CDR3 is CASLNYRAAGELFF. The CDR3, as DNA: TGTGCCAGTCTAAACTACAGGGCGGCCGGGGAGCTGTTTTTT.

The rearrangement links TRBV10-3 to TRBJ1-6; no clear D. V was pared by 10 bases and J by 7 bases, with 14 bases between. The germline gives CDR1 ENHRY, CDR2 SYGVKD. The CDR3 is 13 amino acids. CDR3 DNA sequence: TGTGCCACCTTAGGGCAGAAAAATTCACCCCTCCACTTT. Protein sequence: CATLGQKNSPLHF.